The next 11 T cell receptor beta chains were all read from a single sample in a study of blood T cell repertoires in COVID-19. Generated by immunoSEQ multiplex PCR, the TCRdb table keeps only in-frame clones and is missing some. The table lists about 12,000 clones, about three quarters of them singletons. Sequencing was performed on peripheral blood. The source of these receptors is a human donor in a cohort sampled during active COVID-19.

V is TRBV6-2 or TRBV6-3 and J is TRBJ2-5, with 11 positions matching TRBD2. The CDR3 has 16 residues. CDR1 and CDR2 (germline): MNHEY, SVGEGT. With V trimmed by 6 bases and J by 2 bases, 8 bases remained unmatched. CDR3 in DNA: TGTGCCAGCAGCACGGGGACTAGCGGCAGACAAGAGACCCAGTACTTC. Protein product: CASSTGTSGRQETQYF.

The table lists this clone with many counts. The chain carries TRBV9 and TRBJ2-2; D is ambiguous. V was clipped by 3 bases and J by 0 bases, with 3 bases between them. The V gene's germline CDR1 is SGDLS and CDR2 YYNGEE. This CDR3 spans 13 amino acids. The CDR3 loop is CASSATNTGELFF. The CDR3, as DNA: TGTGCCAGCAGCGCCACGAACACCGGGGAGCTGTTTTTT.

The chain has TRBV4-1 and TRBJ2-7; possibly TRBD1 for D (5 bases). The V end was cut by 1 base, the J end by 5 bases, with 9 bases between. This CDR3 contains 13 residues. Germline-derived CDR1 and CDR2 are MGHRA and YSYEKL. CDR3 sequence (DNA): TGCGCCAGCAGCCAAGCGGAAGGGGACGAGCAGTACTTC. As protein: CASSQAEGDEQYF.

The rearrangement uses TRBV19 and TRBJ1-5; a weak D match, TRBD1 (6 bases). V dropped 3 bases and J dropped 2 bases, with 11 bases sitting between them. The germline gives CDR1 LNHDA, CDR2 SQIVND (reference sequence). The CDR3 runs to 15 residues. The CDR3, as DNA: TGTGCCAGTAGTATTGTCAGGGGTGGCAATCAGCCCCAGCATTTT. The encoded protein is CASSIVRGGNQPQHF.

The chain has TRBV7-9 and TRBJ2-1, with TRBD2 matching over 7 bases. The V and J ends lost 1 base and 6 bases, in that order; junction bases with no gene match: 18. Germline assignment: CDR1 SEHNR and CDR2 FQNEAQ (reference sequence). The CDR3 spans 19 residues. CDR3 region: CASSLDRLAERILRNEQFF. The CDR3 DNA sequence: TGTGCCAGCAGCTTAGACCGCCTAGCGGAGAGGATTCTCCGCAATGAGCAGTTCTTC.

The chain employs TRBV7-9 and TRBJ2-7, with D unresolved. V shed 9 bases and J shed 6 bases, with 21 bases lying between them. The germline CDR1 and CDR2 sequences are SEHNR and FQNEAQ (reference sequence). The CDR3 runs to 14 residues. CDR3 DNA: TGTGCCAGTTCGCGGAGAGCCCTCCCAGCCGAGCAGTACTTC. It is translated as CASSRRALPAEQYF.

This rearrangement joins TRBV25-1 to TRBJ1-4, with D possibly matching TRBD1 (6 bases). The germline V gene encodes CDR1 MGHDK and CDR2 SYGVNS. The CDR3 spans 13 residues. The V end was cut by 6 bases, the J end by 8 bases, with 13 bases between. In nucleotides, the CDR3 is TGTGCCAGCAGACTGACAGGCGACGAAAAACTGTTTTTT. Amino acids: CASRLTGDEKLFF.

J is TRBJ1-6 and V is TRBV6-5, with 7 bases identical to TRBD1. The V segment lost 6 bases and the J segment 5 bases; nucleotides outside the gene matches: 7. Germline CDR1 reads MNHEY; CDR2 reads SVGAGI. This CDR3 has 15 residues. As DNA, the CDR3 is TGTGCCAGCAGACGACAGGGTTTGGATAATTCACCCCTCCACTTT. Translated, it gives CASRRQGLDNSPLHF.

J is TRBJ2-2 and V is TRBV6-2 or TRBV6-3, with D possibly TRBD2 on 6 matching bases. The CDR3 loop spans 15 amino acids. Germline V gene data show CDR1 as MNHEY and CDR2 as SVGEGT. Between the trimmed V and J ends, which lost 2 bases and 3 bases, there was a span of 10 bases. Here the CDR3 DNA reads TGTGCCAGCAGTTACCTAGGCGGGGACACCGGGGAGCTGTTTTTT. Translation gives CASSYLGGDTGELFF.

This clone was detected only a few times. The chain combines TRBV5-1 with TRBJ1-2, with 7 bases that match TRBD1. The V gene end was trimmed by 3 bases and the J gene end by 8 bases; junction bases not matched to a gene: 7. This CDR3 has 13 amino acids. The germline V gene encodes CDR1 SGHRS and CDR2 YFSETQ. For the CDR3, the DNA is TGCGCCAGCAGCTCGGGACAGAGAGGAGGCTACACCTTC. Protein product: CASSSGQRGGYTF.

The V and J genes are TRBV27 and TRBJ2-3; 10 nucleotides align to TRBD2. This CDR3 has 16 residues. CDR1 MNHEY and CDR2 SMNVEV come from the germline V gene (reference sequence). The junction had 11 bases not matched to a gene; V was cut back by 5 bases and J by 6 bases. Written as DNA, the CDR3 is TGTGCCAGCAGTCTCCCCGGGCTAGCGGGGGATGATACGCAGTATTTT. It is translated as CASSLPGLAGDDTQYF.